This TCR beta chain was identified during a study of blood T cell repertoires in COVID-19. Study as a whole: The samples span acute and convalescent COVID-19 from the United States, Italy and Spain.

The CDR3 length is 13 residues. J gave up 0 bases and V 7 bases, and 2 bases lay outside the gene matches. CDR1 is SGHNT and CDR2 is YYREEE in the germline V gene (reference sequence). Study processing details: Estimation of nucleated cell counts relied on the amplification of reference gene primers. Clones were read by immunoSEQ multiplex PCR, and TCRdb kept only the in-frame ones, dropping some. V and J calls and clone size are those listed in that table; D and trimming were worked out from the DNA. Of fewer than 150,000 clones in the sample, 60% to 85% were seen once. The chain links TRBV5-4 to TRBJ2-5; 8 bases are a match to TRBD2. This sequence originates from a man older than 75 with acute or convalescent COVID-19. Sequencing input: peripheral blood. CDR3 protein: CASRGGNQETQYF. The CDR3 nucleotides are TGTGCCAGCCGGGGGGGGAACCAAGAGACCCAGTACTTC.